This T cell receptor beta chain originates from a study of vaccination and CD4 T cells after COVID-19. Study background: Convalescent donors were composed of six males and four females, of whom two were Hispanic. At days 161 to 241 and at day 14 post-vaccination, a few convalescent patients were sampled.

An Oncomine TCR Beta short-read assay was used to sequence the DNA from cultured CD4+ T cells. One entry per CDR3 protein, called by TCRdb with MiXCR from the PCR reads. The sample holds about 16,000 distinct CDR3 sequences, about half seen once. The V and J ends lost 1 base and 4 bases respectively, with 13 bases between them. CDR1 DFQATT and CDR2 SNEGSKA come from the germline V gene (reference sequence). The CDR3 length is 14 residues. As regards this clonotype: Its antigen remains unknown.

Time point reported: late sampling 161 to 241 days after vaccination in a few convalescent patients. Treatment specified: approximately 9-day PBMC culture with coronavirus spike peptide pools or control peptides (ViraFEST assay). This sequence joins TRBV20-1 and TRBJ1-2, with TRBD1 as a possible D gene (6 bases). This clonotype was sampled from a human donor who had recovered from COVID-19. Source: CD4+ T cells from blood, cultured in vitro, taken about 7 months after SARS-CoV-2 vaccination. The CDR3 here is CSARGSLGGYGYTF. The CDR3 DNA reads TGCAGTGCTAGAGGGAGTCTAGGGGGCTATGGCTACACCTTC.